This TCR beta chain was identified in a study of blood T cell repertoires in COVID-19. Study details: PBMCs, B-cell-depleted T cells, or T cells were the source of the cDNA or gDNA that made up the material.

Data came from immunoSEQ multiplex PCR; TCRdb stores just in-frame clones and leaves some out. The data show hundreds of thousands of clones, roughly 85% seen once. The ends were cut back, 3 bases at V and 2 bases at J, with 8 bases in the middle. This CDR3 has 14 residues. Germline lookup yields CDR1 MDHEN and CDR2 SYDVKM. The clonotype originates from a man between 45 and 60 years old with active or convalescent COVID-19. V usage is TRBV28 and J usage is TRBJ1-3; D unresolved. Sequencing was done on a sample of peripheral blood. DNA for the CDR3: TGTGCCAGCAGTTTGGGTGGGCCTGGAAACACCATATATTTT. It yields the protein CASSLGGPGNTIYF.